The present T cell receptor beta chain was sequenced within a study of identical twins. The germline V and J ends were trimmed by 1 base and 1 base, with 18 bases remaining between them. Looked up from germline, CDR1 is LGHDT and CDR2 is YNNKEL (reference sequence). The CDR3 covers 18 residues. Using its own MiXCR run on the 5' RACE reads, TCRdb lists one record per CDR3 protein. The sample has approximately 600,000 distinct CDR3 sequences, about 7.6% seen once. Ten or more counts support this clonotype. These data also formed part of another study, on yellow fever vaccine responses in identical twins.

Sequenced material: PBMCs. The sequence was collected from a woman under 30 in good health. This chain joins TRBV3-1 and TRBJ2-3; D ambiguous. The DNA for the CDR3 is TGTGCCAGCAGCCAAGTTCAGATGCACCCTCTGGGCACAGATACGCAGTATTTT. Translating gives CASSQVQMHPLGTDTQYF.